The 19 T cell receptor beta chains listed next were all sequenced from one sample in a study of tumor-infiltrating lymphocytes in primary liver carcinoma (dated by TCRdb to about 2017). Sequencing was carried out with an Illumina HiSeq 2500. A constant-region primer and ProtoScript II reverse transcriptase were used to reverse-transcribe TCRbeta-specific cDNA from approximately 550 ng total RNA. The TCRbeta libraries were prepared through three rounds of nested multiplex PCR following a slightly modified ARM-PCR procedure. Each of the first two PCR rounds ran for around 9 cycles and used multiplex TRBV1-TRBV30 forward primers together with a Cbeta reverse primer. The raw public data were reprocessed by TCRdb itself: fastp quality trimming at Q25, MiXCR clonotype calling, in-frame beta chains only. Every entry covers one CDR3 protein and lists the most common genes and DNA from its rows. This sample is represented by about 330,000 distinct CDR3 sequences; around 60% of them were singletons. Roughly 6% of the sample belongs to the ten largest clones.

Blood RNA was extracted from unsorted whole blood using TRIzol reagent, and germline DNA was obtained with the DNeasy Blood & Tissue kit. The sequenced sample consisted of peripheral blood. These receptors originate from a man aged 35-49 years with primary liver carcinoma and hepatitis B virus infection.

This clonotype was detected once. The chain couples TRBV11-2 to TRBJ1-1, with a weak D call TRBD1 (5 bases). CDR1 is SGHAT, CDR2 FQNNGV, per germline. V was shortened by 9 bases and J by 4 bases, with 27 bases between the two germline ends. The length of the CDR3 is 17 residues. CDR3 coding DNA: TGTGCCAGTGGCTTAGATCTGGCGTTCGGGGGTTTCACTGAAGCTTTCTTT. Protein sequence: CASGLDLAFGGFTEAFF.

The chain combines TRBV7-9 with TRBJ2-7; 10 nucleotides agree with TRBD1. Per the germline V gene, CDR1 is SEHNR and CDR2 is FQNEAQ (reference sequence). The CDR3 length is 15 residues. The V segment lost 5 bases and the J segment 7 bases; nucleotides outside the gene matches: 11. Here the CDR3 reads CASSPGQGVLLEQYF. In nucleotides, the CDR3 is TGTGCCAGCAGCCCCGGACAGGGGGTACTTTTGGAGCAGTACTTC.

The chain links TRBV11-2 to TRBJ2-7; TRBD2 matches at 9 bases. From germline, CDR1 is SGHAT and CDR2 FQNNGV. V lost 8 bases, J lost 11 bases, and 19 bases stayed unmatched. This CDR3 contains 15 residues. The CDR3 reads CASGRLVAGVFGEYF. CDR3 coding DNA: TGTGCCAGCGGCAGGCTTGTAGCGGGAGTCTTCGGAGAGTACTTC.

This clonotype was seen only a few times. This chain uses TRBV2 with TRBJ2-2; TRBD1 is a possible D gene (6 bases). V was trimmed by 8 bases and J by 5 bases, leaving 15 bases between them. Germline values: CDR1 SNHLY, CDR2 FYNNEI. The CDR3 has 14 amino acids. The CDR3 sequence is CASSGTGITGELFF. Here the CDR3 DNA reads TGTGCCAGCTCCGGAACAGGGATTACCGGGGAGCTGTTTTTT.

Details on this clonotype: One junction end does not reproduce the germline sequence, and a read error may be involved. CDR3 in amino acids: CGSTLHRTDTQYF. CDR3 in DNA: TGTGGCAGCACCCTCCATCGCACAGATACGCAGTATTTT. V gene TRBV11-2 combines with J gene TRBJ2-3; D not certain. Per germline, CDR1 SGHAT and CDR2 FQNNGV. The CDR3 runs to 13 residues.

Worth noting for this clonotype: Its ends do not fully match the called genes, so a read error is possible. The V call is TRBV11-2, the J call TRBJ2-5, with D possibly matching TRBD2 (5 bases). The CDR3 loop spans 18 amino acids. Germline-derived CDR1 and CDR2 are SGHAT and FQNNGV. The CDR3 DNA follows: TGTGCCAGTAGCTTAGCGAGGCTATCCTTGGGAAAAAAAGAGACCCAGTACTTC. Translation: CASSLARLSLGKKETQYF.

In regard to this clonotype: The conserved closing phenylalanine or tryptophan is absent in this CDR3, likely reflecting a read error. The chain joins TRBV4-3 to TRBJ2-7, with 8 bases that match TRBD2. Germline lookup yields CDR1 LGHNA and CDR2 YSLEER. The V and J ends lost 0 bases and 7 bases, in that order; junction bases with no gene match: 8. This CDR3 is built from 15 residues. CDR3 in amino acids: CASSQDQLAGVEQYS. DNA for the CDR3: TGCGCCAGCAGCCAAGATCAGCTAGCGGGCGTAGAGCAGTACTCC.

With regard to this clonotype: This may be a read error: a much more frequent sequence differs by one nucleotide. This chain links TRBV6-5 with TRBJ2-1; D uncertain. Per the germline V gene, CDR1 is MNHEY and CDR2 is SVGAGI. The V end was cut by 7 bases, the J end by 8 bases, with 9 bases between. The CDR3 sequence is 11 residues long. CDR3 bases: TGTGCCAGCACCTTCGCTTATGAGCAGTTCTTC. The encoded protein is CASTFAYEQFF.

V and J are TRBV12-3 or TRBV12-4 and TRBJ2-7; 10 bases map to TRBD1. Unmatched junction bases numbered 17, after V lost 5 bases and J lost 13 bases. CDR3 length equals 15 residues. The CDR3 nucleotides read TGTGCCAGCAGTCCGCCCGGGACAGGGGATGGCGAGTATTACTTC. It encodes CASSPPGTGDGEYYF.

This clonotype was detected many times. This chain joins TRBV6-1 and TRBJ2-7, with D hard to call. The CDR3 has 13 amino acids. V lost 7 bases to trimming and J lost 0 bases, with 10 bases between them. Germline lookup yields CDR1 MNHNS and CDR2 SASEGT. In DNA form, the CDR3 reads TGTGCCAGCATAAAGCGCTACTCCTACGAGCAGTACTTC. It specifies CASIKRYSYEQYF.

V gene TRBV6-2 or TRBV6-3 combines with J gene TRBJ2-3, with D tentatively TRBD1 or TRBD2 (5 bases each). Germline V gives CDR1 MNHEY, CDR2 SVGEGT. The CDR3 loop spans 13 amino acids. The V end was cut by 3 bases, the J end by 8 bases, with 12 bases between. The CDR3 DNA follows: TGTGCCAGCAGTTATCCCGGGACCTTTACGCAGTATTTT. This gives the protein CASSYPGTFTQYF.

On this clonotype: A clone one base away is much larger, so this may be a read error. The final CDR3 position lacks the conserved phenylalanine or tryptophan, pointing to a likely read error. The CDR3 region is CASSIPGLADSKNIQYL. The CDR3 bases are TGTGCCAGCAGTATACCGGGACTAGCGGACTCCAAAAACATTCAGTACCTC. J is TRBJ2-4 and V is TRBV6-1, with 11 bases identical to TRBD2. J gave up 2 bases and V 5 bases, and 8 bases lay outside the gene matches. CDR3 size: 17 residues. Germline CDR1 MNHNS, CDR2 SASEGT.

To note about this clonotype: A read error may produce the germline difference seen at one junction end. The chain employs TRBV4-3 and TRBJ1-2, with TRBD1 as a possible D gene (5 bases). CDR1 is LGHNA, CDR2 YSLEER, per germline. The CDR3 runs to 14 residues. CDR3 sequence reads: CANSQVMGPHGYTF. In nucleotides, the CDR3 is TGCGCCAACAGCCAAGTTATGGGACCCCATGGCTACACCTTC.

This clonotype was detected a few times. This sequence joins TRBV6-5 and TRBJ1-6; D is uncertain. Trimming stripped 1 base from V and 7 bases from J, with 11 bases between. Germline CDR1 is MNHEY and CDR2 is SVGAGI. The CDR3 loop spans 15 amino acids. The CDR3 protein is CASSYFSGGNSPLHF. The CDR3 DNA is TGTGCCAGCAGTTACTTTTCGGGCGGCAATTCACCCCTCCACTTT.

To note about this clonotype: At one of its ends the junction is not consistent with the germline gene, which may arise from a read error. CDR3 DNA sequence: TGTGCCAGCAGTTTCCGGGGTGGGACAGGGTCACTCAATGAGAAGTTCTTC. As protein: CASSFRGGTGSLNEKFF. The chain carries TRBV28 and TRBJ2-1; 9 nucleotides line up with TRBD1. The CDR3 contains 17 residues. CDR1 MDHEN and CDR2 SYDVKM come from the germline V gene.

A note on this clonotype: It is likely a read error, because the conserved phenylalanine at the end of the CDR3 is missing. The chain uses TRBV29-1 and TRBJ1-1; D uncertain. The CDR3 is made up of 10 amino acids. CDR1 and CDR2 (germline): SQVTM, ANQGSEA. CDR3 loop: CSVRNTGAFS. The DNA for the CDR3 is TGCAGCGTTCGGAACACTGGAGCTTTCTCT.

As regards this clonotype: The junction differs from germline at one of its ends, possibly a read error. The gene calls are TRBV11-2 and TRBJ1-1, with D perhaps matching TRBD1 (6 bases). The germline V gene encodes CDR1 SGHAT and CDR2 FQNNGV. CDR3 size: 17 residues. CDR3 DNA: TGTGCCAGCGGCTTAGGGACGGGGGGCCTCGGATACACTGAAGCTTTCTTT. Its protein product is CASGLGTGGLGYTEAFF.

This clonotype was detected ten times or more. The V call is TRBV6-6, the J call TRBJ2-5; D is unresolved. The CDR3 covers 11 residues. Trimming removed 5 bases at V and 3 bases at J, with 4 bases between. Germline CDR1 reads MNHNY; CDR2 reads SVGAGI (reference sequence). The CDR3 nucleotides read TGTGCCAGCAGTCAGAAAGAGACCCAGTACTTC. As protein: CASSQKETQYF.

This clonotype came up many times. The chain couples TRBV6-2 or TRBV6-3 to TRBJ2-7; D gene ambiguous. The CDR3 runs 12 residues. The ends were cut back, 6 bases at V and 5 bases at J, with 11 bases in the middle. Germline V lookup: CDR1 MNHEY, CDR2 SVGEGT. This CDR3 reads CASSHDDHEQYF. CDR3 coding DNA: TGTGCCAGCAGCCACGATGACCACGAGCAGTACTTC.